These 5 T cell receptor beta chains originate from one sample sequenced in a study of monozygotic twins with inflammatory bowel disease. Reprocessing the 5' RACE reads, TCRdb reports a single entry for every CDR3 protein and omits DNA. Here the sample table reports 190,000 or so distinct CDR3 sequences. The sample consisted of blood. The receptors come from a human donor with ulcerative colitis or Crohn's disease, or a healthy co-twin of an affected twin (not recorded which).

The chain carries TRBV7-9 and TRBJ2-7; TCRdb proposes TRBD1, but this gene call is untestable without DNA. The CDR3 has 15 amino acids. The germline gives CDR1 SEHNR, CDR2 FQNEAQ (reference sequence). The CDR3 loop is CASSPGQGKQDEQYF.

The chain combines TRBV2 with TRBJ1-6; TCRdb outputs TRBD1, but without DNA this stays unchecked. CDR3 length: 16 amino acids. Germline lookup yields CDR1 SNHLY and CDR2 FYNNEI. CDR3 sequence: CASSFAGPSYNSPLHF.

According to its frequency, this clonotype is medium-sized. J is TRBJ2-5 and V is TRBV20-1; the TCRdb call, TRBD2, lacks DNA for checking. Germline lookup yields CDR1 DFQATT and CDR2 SNEGSKA (reference sequence). The CDR3 runs 14 residues. This CDR3 is CSARGTSGIETQYF.

The chain's CDR3 is CASSFQDLTQYF. This chain uses TRBV11-2 with TRBJ2-3. The germline CDR1 and CDR2 sequences are SGHAT and FQNNGV. The CDR3 loop spans 12 amino acids.

This chain uses TRBV2 with TRBJ2-5; there is no DNA to check the TCRdb D call of TRBD2. CDR3 length equals 14 residues. Germline CDR1 SNHLY, CDR2 FYNNEI. The CDR3 spells CASSGNRGEETQYF.